This record concerns one T cell receptor (beta chain) sequence. As yet, its antigen is unknown. The sample is drawn from a study of T cell clonotyping in hematopoietic cell transplantation. Study-wide findings and caveats: At the given depth, recipient repertoires were over 95% de novo clonotypes.

Repertoires were generated with immunoSEQ multiplex PCR, while TCRdb's copy carries only in-frame clones and drops some. The sample carries 6,000 to 7,000 clones, 65% to 80% recorded once. The receptor was isolated from a female patient aged 25-40 years who had an allogeneic stem cell transplant, so the T cells may come from the graft donor. Some clones in this sample may be carry-over from other donors' samples. The source material was PBMCs, sampled 100 days after allogeneic stem cell transplant.

The CDR3 nucleotides read TGCGCCAGCAGCTTCGGACAGGTCTGGGACATTCAGTACTTC. Translation gives CASSFGQVWDIQYF. The genes are TRBV5-1 and TRBJ2-4; 7 nucleotides agree with TRBD1. The CDR3 is 14 amino acids. The V segment lost 2 bases and the J segment 8 bases; nucleotides outside the gene matches: 7. Looked up from germline, CDR1 is SGHRS and CDR2 is YFSETQ.